This T cell receptor beta chain was found in a study of control samples from healthy donors and cancer patients. Data came from immunoSEQ multiplex PCR; TCRdb stores just in-frame clones and leaves some out. In the table there are about 120,000 clones, approximately 90% of which are singletons. The germline gives CDR1 KGHDR, CDR2 SFDVKD. The CDR3 contains 13 residues. Trimming stripped 4 bases from V and 6 bases from J, with 11 bases between. This clone was observed a handful of times. What was sequenced was blood. The chain combines TRBV24-1 with TRBJ1-1; D is undetermined. This TCR was sampled from a middle-aged man in good health. This CDR3 reads CATSDNNTPEAFF. CDR3 in DNA: TGTGCCACCAGTGACAATAATACCCCTGAAGCTTTCTTT.